One sample yielded the 28 T cell receptor beta chains listed below, sequenced in a study of blood T cell repertoires in COVID-19. The method was immunoSEQ multiplex PCR; TCRdb's version includes in-frame clones alone and lacks a portion of them. The sample lists approximately 220,000 clones, around four fifths seen once, with about 8.9% in the top ten. Input material: peripheral blood. The receptor set was obtained from a woman aged 45-65 years with acute or convalescent COVID-19.

J is TRBJ1-2 and V is TRBV20-1, with D possibly being TRBD1 (5 bases). V dropped 3 bases and J dropped 4 bases, with 15 bases sitting between them. Germline-derived CDR1 and CDR2 are DFQATT and SNEGSKA (reference sequence). The CDR3 extends over 14 amino acids. The DNA of the CDR3 is TGCAGTGCTAGTAAGTCGGGACTGTCCTATGGCTACACCTTC. Translating it yields CSASKSGLSYGYTF.

J is TRBJ2-5 and V is TRBV7-3; D is unclear. V lost 3 bases, J lost 5 bases, and 13 bases lay in between. The germline V gene encodes CDR1 SGHTA and CDR2 FQGTGA. The CDR3 consists of 14 residues. CDR3 sequence: CASSLNHAGETQYF. In nucleotides, the CDR3 is TGTGCCAGCAGCTTGAACCACGCCGGGGAGACCCAGTACTTC.

In DNA form, the CDR3 reads TGTGCCAGCAGCCATCACCAGGTCGATCAGCCCCAGCATTTT. Its translation is CASSHHQVDQPQHF. This rearrangement joins TRBV3-1 (or the pseudogene TRBV3-2) to TRBJ1-5; D is unclear. Germline assignment: CDR1 LGHDT and CDR2 YNNKEL (reference sequence). The CDR3 contains 14 residues. Trimming stripped 3 bases from V and 5 bases from J, with 11 bases between.

This chain uses TRBV5-8 with TRBJ2-7, with TRBD2 matching over 8 bases. The ends lost 5 bases at V and 4 bases at J; junction bases unmatched: 8. The CDR3 is 14 residues long. CDR1 and CDR2 (germline): SGHTS, YDEGEE. The CDR3 nucleotides are TGTGCCAGCAGGTTGTCGGGAGGGAATTACGAGCAGTACTTC. It yields the protein CASRLSGGNYEQYF.

V gene TRBV29-1 combines with J gene TRBJ2-7, with D maybe TRBD2 (6 bases). Per germline, CDR1 SQVTM and CDR2 ANQGSEA. The CDR3 is 14 amino acids. Between the trimmed V and J ends, which lost 8 bases and 1 base, there was a span of 18 bases. The DNA for the CDR3 is TGCAGCCCAAAGGAGGGTGGAAATTCCTACGAGCAGTACTTC. Translating it yields CSPKEGGNSYEQYF.

The J gene is TRBJ1-1, the V gene TRBV10-3; D is ambiguous. This CDR3 has 13 amino acids. With 4 bases removed from V and 8 bases from J, the gap between germline ends came to 14 bases. In germline, CDR1 is ENHRY, CDR2 SYGVKD. The CDR3 spells CAISVGGRVEAFF. DNA for the CDR3: TGTGCCATCAGTGTAGGAGGGAGAGTGGAAGCTTTCTTT.

This clone is a singleton in its sample. The chain has TRBV6-5 and TRBJ2-6; D may be TRBD1 (5 bases). The germline CDR1 and CDR2 sequences are MNHEY and SVGAGI. V lost 2 bases and J lost 0, with 8 bases in between. The CDR3 spans 16 residues. The CDR3 loop is CASSYTTGSGANVLTF. The CDR3 DNA reads as TGTGCCAGCAGTTACACTACAGGCTCTGGGGCCAACGTCCTGACTTTC.

CDR3 sequence reads: CASSPKGDLAEAFF. CDR3 coding DNA: TGCGCCAGCAGTCCTAAAGGGGATTTGGCTGAAGCTTTCTTT. The J gene is TRBJ1-1, the V gene TRBV5-1, with D possibly TRBD1 on 5 matching bases. This CDR3 has 14 residues. V gave up 5 bases and J gave up 6 bases, with 17 bases separating them. Germline-derived CDR1 and CDR2 are SGHRS and YFSETQ.

This chain connects TRBV7-2 to TRBJ2-7; the D gene is possibly TRBD2 (6 bases). Germline V gene data show CDR1 as SGHTA and CDR2 as FQGNSA. The germline V and J ends were trimmed by 6 bases and 5 bases, with 23 bases remaining between them. This CDR3 is 16 amino acids long. CDR3 sequence (DNA): TGTGCCAGCAGTTCTCCCTGGACGCCGGGAGCCCACGAGCAGTACTTC. Amino acids: CASSSPWTPGAHEQYF.

V and J are TRBV6-5 and TRBJ2-7; D perhaps matches TRBD2 (8 bases). CDR3 size: 13 residues. Trimming pared 11 bases from V and 4 bases from J, leaving 18 bases between. CDR1 is MNHEY and CDR2 is SVGAGI in the germline V gene. CDR3 in amino acids: CASREGARYEQYF. The CDR3 region has the DNA TGTGCCTCCCGGGAGGGGGCGCGGTACGAGCAGTACTTC.

The chain joins TRBV9 to TRBJ2-7, with 10 bases fitting TRBD2. The CDR3 covers 17 residues. The germline gives CDR1 SGDLS, CDR2 YYNGEE. V trimming: 3 bases; J trimming: 4 bases; junction bases outside the gene matches: 13. This chain's CDR3 is CASSGNPGLAGVYEQYF. The CDR3 DNA is TGTGCCAGCAGCGGAAACCCCGGCCTAGCGGGAGTATACGAGCAGTACTTC.

This rearrangement joins TRBV19 to TRBJ2-6; 9 bases match TRBD1. The trim removed 1 base at V and 0 bases at J, leaving 4 bases unmatched. The CDR3 is made up of 18 amino acids. Germline CDR1 LNHDA, CDR2 SQIVND (reference sequence). CDR3 loop: CASSIGGTGNSGANVLTF. CDR3 bases: TGTGCCAGTAGTATAGGTGGGACAGGGAACTCTGGGGCCAACGTCCTGACTTTC.

The chain has TRBV18 and TRBJ2-3, with a tentative D call TRBD2 (6 bases). CDR3 length: 15 amino acids. Deletions cut 2 bases from V and 0 bases from J, with 9 bases between. The germline gives CDR1 KGHSH, CDR2 LQKENI. In DNA, the CDR3 is TGTGCCAGCTCACCAACTAGCAGTAGCACAGATACGCAGTATTTT. Translated: CASSPTSSSTDTQYF.

The V and J genes are TRBV20-1 and TRBJ2-7; no clear D. V was clipped by 0 bases and J by 4 bases, with 4 bases between them. Germline CDR1 reads DFQATT; CDR2 reads SNEGSKA (reference sequence). The CDR3 sequence is 11 residues long. CDR3 nucleotides: TGCAGTGCTAGAGATCAATACGAGCAGTACTTC. It specifies CSARDQYEQYF.

The chain has TRBV27 and TRBJ2-1, with a tentative D call TRBD1 (5 bases). Germline V gene data show CDR1 as MNHEY and CDR2 as SMNVEV (reference sequence). The CDR3 contains 14 residues. V lost 5 bases and J 5 bases, leaving 13 bases between the germline ends. The CDR3 nucleotides read TGTGCCAGCAGTGCCCTAGGGGCGGACAATGAGCAGTTCTTC. This encodes CASSALGADNEQFF.

The V gene is TRBV24-1, the J gene TRBJ2-1, with a possible D match to TRBD2 (5 bases). The CDR3 consists of 16 residues. Germline loops: CDR1 KGHDR, CDR2 SFDVKD. Trimming shortened V by 3 bases and J by 7 bases, and 18 bases separated the two germline ends. CDR3 coding DNA: TGTGCCACCAGTGATCCCAGGACTGGGCTTCGGAATGAGCAGTTCTTC. Its translation: CATSDPRTGLRNEQFF.

The chain couples TRBV27 to TRBJ1-4; 12 bases are shared with TRBD1. Germline loops: CDR1 MNHEY, CDR2 SMNVEV (reference sequence). The ends lost 6 bases at V and 3 bases at J; junction bases unmatched: 14. There are 19 residues in the CDR3. The CDR3 is CASRLLGTGGPVANEKLFF. The CDR3 coding sequence is TGTGCCAGCAGGCTTTTGGGGACAGGGGGCCCAGTGGCTAATGAAAAACTGTTTTTT.

V gene TRBV5-5 combines with J gene TRBJ1-2; TRBD1 is a possible D gene (5 bases). The V gene lost 3 bases and the J gene lost 6 bases, with 12 bases spanning the gap. The CDR3 is 13 amino acids. The germline V gene encodes CDR1 SGHKS and CDR2 YYEKEE (reference sequence). The CDR3 sequence is CASSSLGTDGYTF. Here the CDR3 DNA reads TGTGCCAGCAGCTCCCTCGGGACTGATGGCTACACCTTC.

The chain has TRBV24-1 and TRBJ2-1; the match to TRBD2 covers 8 bases. This CDR3 is 13 amino acids long. From germline, CDR1 is KGHDR and CDR2 SFDVKD. V lost 12 bases and J lost 9; bases outside the gene matches: 12. Here the CDR3 reads CAAQAGVGSEQFF. In DNA form, the CDR3 reads TGTGCCGCCCAAGCGGGAGTTGGATCTGAGCAGTTCTTC.

This chain links TRBV27 with TRBJ2-7; tentatively, D is TRBD2 (5 bases). Trimming stripped 2 bases from V and 4 bases from J, with 12 bases between. The CDR3 extends over 14 amino acids. CDR1 and CDR2 from the germline V gene are MNHEY and SMNVEV (reference sequence). In DNA, the CDR3 is TGTGCCAGCAGTTTAAACGCGGGTGGGTACGAGCAGTACTTC. Translating it yields CASSLNAGGYEQYF.

The chain has TRBV29-1 and TRBJ1-2; no reliable D call. V lost 3 bases, J lost 2 bases, and 7 bases lay in between. CDR3 length: 12 amino acids. Germline V gene lookup returns CDR1 SQVTM and CDR2 ANQGSEA. The DNA of the CDR3 is TGCAGCGTTGATGGAGGGAACTATGGCTACACCTTC. Its protein product is CSVDGGNYGYTF.

This clone was found once. CDR3 DNA sequence: TGTGCCAGCAGTTCGACTAGACGGGAGACCCAGTACTTC. This encodes CASSSTRRETQYF. The gene calls are TRBV27 and TRBJ2-5; tentatively, D is TRBD2 (6 bases). This CDR3 is built from 13 residues. The germline V gene encodes CDR1 MNHEY and CDR2 SMNVEV (reference sequence). The germline V and J ends were trimmed by 4 bases and 5 bases, with 11 bases remaining between them.

The genes are TRBV9 and TRBJ2-1; 13 bases map to TRBD2. V shed 3 bases, J shed 4 bases, and the junction held 4 bases outside the gene matches. The germline V gene encodes CDR1 SGDLS and CDR2 YYNGEE. The CDR3 extends over 16 amino acids. This CDR3 is CASSGRLAGGYNEQFF. CDR3 nucleotides: TGTGCCAGCAGCGGGCGACTAGCGGGGGGATACAATGAGCAGTTCTTC.

The V gene is TRBV5-8, the J gene TRBJ2-2, with D possibly being TRBD1 (5 bases). Germline V gene lookup returns CDR1 SGHTS and CDR2 YDEGEE. The CDR3 length is 14 residues. V dropped 8 bases and J dropped 0 bases, with 11 bases sitting between them. The CDR3 here is CARVRQTNTGELFF. The CDR3 region has the DNA TGTGCCAGAGTCCGACAGACGAACACCGGGGAGCTGTTTTTT.

The V and J genes are TRBV11-2 and TRBJ2-7, with 8 bases identical to TRBD2. Germline CDR1 and CDR2: SGHAT and FQNNGV. CDR3 length: 14 residues. V was pared by 3 bases and J by 2 bases, with 3 bases of the junction left unmatched. The CDR3 sequence: CASSFGLAPYEQYF. CDR3 DNA sequence: TGTGCCAGCAGCTTCGGACTAGCTCCCTACGAGCAGTACTTC.

Only a few counts were recorded for this clone. The CDR3 nucleotides read TGTGCCAGTAGTAGCCGACAGGGGGCCACTGAAGCTTTCTTT. Its translation is CASSSRQGATEAFF. The rearrangement joins TRBV19 to TRBJ1-1; TRBD1 agrees at 10 bases. The CDR3 contains 14 residues. Trimming at V came to 4 bases and at J to 4 bases, leaving 3 bases not matched to a gene. The germline CDR1 and CDR2 sequences are LNHDA and SQIVND (reference sequence).

The gene calls are TRBV2 and TRBJ1-1; perhaps TRBD1 as D (6 bases). This CDR3 spans 13 amino acids. CDR1 is SNHLY, CDR2 FYNNEI, per germline. V was clipped by 7 bases and J by 0 bases, with 9 bases between them. The CDR3 nucleotides read TGTGCCAGCAACAGGGATATGAACACTGAAGCTTTCTTT. The encoded protein is CASNRDMNTEAFF.

This clone was seen only once. V and J are TRBV7-2 and TRBJ2-6; 7 bases map to TRBD1. CDR1 is SGHTA and CDR2 is FQGNSA in the germline V gene. This CDR3 is built from 17 residues. V lost 8 bases, J lost 0 bases, and 10 bases stayed unmatched. CDR3 in amino acids: CASPFNRDSSGANVLTF. The CDR3 nucleotides read TGTGCCAGCCCATTCAACAGGGACAGCTCTGGGGCCAACGTCCTGACTTTC.